The 14 T cell receptor beta chains below come from one sample, sequenced in a study of OX40 agonist ivuxolimab in advanced cancers. Sequenced by immunoSEQ multiplex PCR; TCRdb stores in-frame clones only, minus some. Here the sample spans around 66,000 clones, around 80% being singletons. The sample in question was CD4+ or CD8+ T cells sorted from blood, obtained in a trial of the OX40 agonist ivuxolimab. These receptors were taken from an adult with an advanced solid tumor such as melanoma, head and neck, liver or kidney cancer.

This CDR3 reads CASSLAGGEDNEQFF. For the CDR3, the DNA is TGTGCCAGCAGCTTAGCGGGAGGGGAGGACAATGAGCAGTTCTTC. The chain carries TRBV7-9 and TRBJ2-1, with 7 positions matching TRBD2. V lost 0 bases to trimming and J lost 5 bases; unmatched junction nucleotides: 4. There are 15 residues in the CDR3. Germline CDR1 is SEHNR and CDR2 is FQNEAQ (reference sequence).

V and J are TRBV27 and TRBJ1-5, with 8 bases fitting TRBD1. CDR1 is MNHEY, CDR2 SMNVEV, per germline (reference sequence). With 0 bases clipped from V and 2 bases from J, the junction kept 9 bases outside the gene matches. The CDR3 loop spans 18 amino acids. CDR3 DNA sequence: TGTGCCAGCAGTTTATCCTTCACAGGGGGTCGGGGCAATCAGCCCCAGCATTTT. It yields the protein CASSLSFTGGRGNQPQHF.

The chain employs TRBV6-6 and TRBJ1-2; TRBD1 matches 10 bases. Trimming at V came to 8 bases and at J to 7 bases, leaving 13 bases not matched to a gene. There are 15 residues in the CDR3. Germline CDR1 reads MNHNY; CDR2 reads SVGAGI (reference sequence). The CDR3 here is CASVRPGQGVSGYTF. The CDR3 DNA is TGTGCCAGCGTGCGCCCCGGACAGGGGGTCTCTGGCTACACCTTC.

This chain connects TRBV9 to TRBJ1-1; D is uncertain. Germline V gives CDR1 SGDLS, CDR2 YYNGEE. The CDR3 consists of 13 residues. V shed 0 bases and J shed 3 bases, with 6 bases lying between them. CDR3 protein: CASSVGGHTEAFF. CDR3 coding DNA: TGTGCCAGCAGCGTAGGCGGACACACTGAAGCTTTCTTT.

The V gene is TRBV5-1, the J gene TRBJ2-7, with 8 positions matching TRBD2. Losses at the gene ends were 0 bases for V and 3 bases for J; bases not matched to a gene: 14. Germline V lookup: CDR1 SGHRS, CDR2 YFSETQ. This CDR3 is built from 18 residues. DNA of the CDR3: TGCGCCAGCAGCTTGGGTATCTTTCGACTAGCGAACAACTACGAGCAGTACTTC. Its protein is CASSLGIFRLANNYEQYF.

The V and J genes are TRBV6-5 and TRBJ1-5; weak D call: TRBD1 (6 bases). The CDR3 covers 14 residues. The V gene lost 6 bases and the J gene lost 2 bases, with 11 bases spanning the gap. Germline-derived CDR1 and CDR2 are MNHEY and SVGAGI. The CDR3 spells CASRGGGGNQPQHF. The CDR3 DNA follows: TGTGCCAGCAGAGGGGGGGGCGGCAATCAGCCCCAGCATTTT.

The chain has TRBV7-2 and TRBJ1-5; D is unclear. This CDR3 spans 13 amino acids. Trimming pared 0 bases from V and 9 bases from J, leaving 9 bases between. Germline lookup yields CDR1 SGHTA and CDR2 FQGNSA. In nucleotides, the CDR3 is TGTGCCAGCAGCTTAGCTGGCCGGGGGCCCCAGCATTTT. Its protein is CASSLAGRGPQHF. The full variable domain, rest sourced from reference TRBV7-2 and TRBJ1-5, is GAGVSQSPSNKVTEKGKDVELRCDPISGHTALYWYRQSLGQGLEFLIYFQGNSAPDKSGLPSDRFSAERTGGSVSTLTIQRTQQEDSAVYLCASSLAGRGPQHFGDGTRLSIL.

This chain joins TRBV30 and TRBJ2-2, with D unclear. This CDR3 is built from 14 residues. CDR1 is GTSNPN, CDR2 SVGIG, per germline (reference sequence). Trimming stripped 1 base from V and 1 base from J, with 7 bases between. This CDR3 is CAWSAAVNTGELFF. The CDR3 DNA reads as TGTGCCTGGAGTGCCGCAGTGAACACCGGGGAGCTGTTTTTT.

The chain employs TRBV30 and TRBJ2-1; 7 bases fit TRBD1. V lost 4 bases to trimming and J lost 6 bases; unmatched junction nucleotides: 6. This CDR3 has 13 amino acids. Per germline, CDR1 GTSNPN and CDR2 SVGIG (reference sequence). CDR3 loop: CAWKQGLVNEQFF. The CDR3 DNA sequence: TGTGCCTGGAAACAGGGGTTGGTCAATGAGCAGTTCTTC.

The CDR3 reads CASSLRGGPNYGYTF. The CDR3 DNA reads as TGTGCCAGCAGTCTGCGGGGGGGACCTAACTATGGCTACACCTTC. This chain links TRBV6-5 with TRBJ1-2; possible D gene TRBD1, 5 bases. CDR3 length: 15 amino acids. Trimming took off 5 bases at V and 0 bases at J, with 13 bases between the two ends. Germline CDR1 MNHEY, CDR2 SVGAGI.

Only one count was recorded for this clone. The chain recombines TRBV7-7 with TRBJ2-5; tentatively, D is TRBD1 (6 bases). The germline V gene encodes CDR1 SSHAT and CDR2 FNYEAQ (reference sequence). The ends were cut back, 4 bases at V and 6 bases at J, with 12 bases in the middle. This CDR3 has 13 residues. The CDR3 DNA reads as TGTGCCAGCAGCTCAAACAGGGAACAGACCCAGTACTTC. Translation: CASSSNREQTQYF. The entire variable domain, with the rest obtained from reference TRBV7-7 and TRBJ2-5, is as follows: GAGVSQSPRYKVTKRGQDVTLRCDPISSHATLYWYQQALGQGPEFLTYFNYEAQPDKSGLPSDRFSAERPEGSISTLTIQRTEQRDSAMYRCASSSNREQTQYFGPGTRLLVL.

This chain uses TRBV20-1 with TRBJ2-7; either TRBD1 or TRBD2 may supply D (5 bases each). Germline V gives CDR1 DFQATT, CDR2 SNEGSKA (reference sequence). Trimming cost V 3 bases and J 12 bases, with 15 bases left between them. The CDR3 loop spans 11 amino acids. The chain's CDR3 is CSASGTRGWYF. CDR3 bases: TGCAGTGCTAGCGGAACTCGGGGCTGGTACTTC.

The chain recombines TRBV7-2 with TRBJ2-3, with 11 bases aligning to TRBD2. The CDR3 is 18 residues long. Per the germline V gene, CDR1 is SGHTA and CDR2 is FQGNSA. The ends lost 5 bases at V and 6 bases at J; junction bases unmatched: 16. The CDR3 loop is CASSALFQTSGESDTQYF. In nucleotides, the CDR3 is TGTGCCAGCAGCGCACTATTCCAGACTAGCGGGGAGTCGGATACGCAGTATTTT. Complete variable domain (other parts from reference TRBV7-2 and TRBJ2-3): GAGVSQSPSNKVTEKGKDVELRCDPISGHTALYWYRQSLGQGLEFLIYFQGNSAPDKSGLPSDRFSAERTGGSVSTLTIQRTQQEDSAVYLCASSALFQTSGESDTQYFGPGTRLTVL.

This clone was recorded only once. The chain joins TRBV2 to TRBJ1-4; a possible D gene is TRBD1 (5 bases). V was shortened by 8 bases and J by 4 bases, with 11 bases between the two germline ends. The length of the CDR3 is 13 residues. The germline V gene encodes CDR1 SNHLY and CDR2 FYNNEI. CDR3 loop: CASAGPVNEKLFF. The CDR3 DNA follows: TGTGCCAGCGCAGGGCCGGTTAATGAAAAACTGTTTTTT.